Listed below are T cell receptor beta chains from one sample, sequenced in a study of blood T cell repertoires in COVID-19. Clones were read by immunoSEQ multiplex PCR, and TCRdb kept only the in-frame ones, dropping some. The data show approximately 260,000 clones, approximately 80% seen once. Input material: peripheral blood. These receptors came from a woman between 35 and 50 years old with active or convalescent COVID-19. The CDR3 runs from the conserved cysteine through the conserved F or W. A D gene is named only where the DNA matches it firmly. Size values are once, few and many counts, or a class for expanded clones, and some rows have none.

j_call clone_size v_call d_call cdr3_aa cdr3_nt
TRBJ2-1 . TRBV24-1 . CATSGPSSYNEQFF TGTGCCACCAGTGGACCTAGCTCCTACAATGAGCAGTTCTTC
TRBJ1-2 . TRBV28 TRBD1 CASRSTGGNYGYTF TGTGCCAGCAGGTCGACAGGGGGCAACTATGGCTACACCTTC
TRBJ1-5 few TRBV20-1 . CSASRGNSNQPQHF TGCAGTGCTAGTAGAGGGAATAGCAATCAGCCCCAGCATTTT
TRBJ1-2 few TRBV6-5 . CASKLQPGDYGYTF TGTGCCAGCAAATTACAGCCAGGGGACTATGGCTACACCTTC
TRBJ1-2 few TRBV15 TRBD1 CATSRNGQGGGYTF TGTGCCACCAGCAGGAACGGACAGGGTGGAGGCTACACCTTC
TRBJ2-2 . TRBV3-1/TRBV3-2 . CASSQVNTGELFF TGTGCCAGCAGCCAAGTCAATACCGGGGAGCTGTTTTTT
TRBJ1-2 . TRBV4-2 . CASSQEPRRSYGYTF TGTGCCAGCAGCCAAGAGCCCCGCCGGAGCTATGGCTACACCTTC
TRBJ2-1 . TRBV5-1 TRBD1 CASSSRTGGRNEQFF TGCGCCAGCAGCTCACGGACAGGGGGCAGGAATGAGCAGTTCTTC
TRBJ2-2 few TRBV19 . CASSTTGNTGELFF TGTGCCAGTAGTACCACGGGGAACACCGGGGAGCTGTTTTTT
TRBJ2-2 . TRBV5-6 TRBD1 CASSFPGTGKAGELFF TGTGCCAGCAGCTTTCCCGGGACAGGGAAGGCCGGGGAGCTGTTTTTT
TRBJ2-7 few TRBV3-1/TRBV3-2 . CASSRSEGYEQYF TGTGCCAGCAGTCGGTCAGAGGGCTACGAGCAGTACTTC
TRBJ1-5 . TRBV19 TRBD1 CASSSDRGLRQPQHF TGTGCCAGTAGCTCGGACAGGGGGCTACGACAGCCCCAGCATTTT
TRBJ1-2 few TRBV5-1 . CASRPDDWGGYGYTF TGCGCCAGCAGGCCCGACGACTGGGGGGGCTATGGCTACACCTTC
TRBJ2-6 . TRBV20-1 TRBD1 CSASPRDRGAPGANVLTF TGCAGTGCTAGTCCTAGGGACAGGGGGGCCCCTGGGGCCAACGTCCTGACTTTC
TRBJ1-5 . TRBV7-2 . CASSPFNQPQHF TGTGCCAGCAGCCCCTTTAATCAGCCCCAGCATTTT
TRBJ2-2 . TRBV13 . CASRRASTSATGELFF TGTGCCAGCAGGCGGGCCTCCACGTCGGCCACCGGGGAGCTGTTTTTT
TRBJ1-2 . TRBV5-5 . CASSPAEDYGYTF TGTGCCAGCAGCCCCGCCGAGGACTATGGCTACACCTTC
TRBJ1-2 . TRBV12-3/TRBV12-4 . CASSLAGADGYTF TGTGCCAGCAGTTTAGCGGGGGCAGACGGCTACACCTTC
TRBJ1-1 . TRBV11-2 . CASSLSRTVNTEAFF TGTGCCAGCAGCTTATCGAGGACAGTGAACACTGAAGCTTTCTTT
TRBJ2-3 . TRBV28 TRBD1 CASSRQGAGTDTQYF TGTGCCAGCAGTAGACAGGGGGCTGGGACAGATACGCAGTATTTT
TRBJ1-6 . TRBV19 . CASKTGPRNSPLHF TGTGCCAGTAAGACAGGACCGCGGAATTCACCCCTCCACTTT
TRBJ1-2 . TRBV5-1 . CASSLVPGGNYGYTF TGCGCCAGCAGCTTGGTCCCGGGGGGGAACTATGGCTACACCTTC
TRBJ1-5 . TRBV18 . CASLSGVGQPQHF TGTGCCAGCCTAAGTGGAGTGGGTCAGCCCCAGCATTTT
TRBJ2-5 . TRBV5-1 TRBD1 CASSDSQGGETQYF TGCGCCAGCAGCGACTCACAGGGGGGCGAGACCCAGTACTTC
TRBJ1-5 . TRBV2 . CASSGRVGNQPQHF TGTGCCAGCAGTGGGCGGGTAGGGAATCAGCCCCAGCATTTT
TRBJ1-4 . TRBV28 TRBD1 CASSLQGAIGEKLFF TGTGCCAGCAGTCTACAGGGGGCTATAGGGGAAAAACTGTTTTTT
TRBJ2-3 . TRBV7-3 TRBD2 CASSSGLAYDTQYF TGTGCCAGCAGCTCGGGACTAGCATACGATACGCAGTATTTT
TRBJ1-3 . TRBV2 . CASSVAGAGNTIYF TGTGCCAGCAGTGTAGCAGGGGCCGGAAACACCATATATTTT
TRBJ1-2 . TRBV29-1 TRBD1 CSVEVGTGADGYTF TGCAGCGTTGAAGTGGGGACAGGGGCGGATGGCTACACCTTC
TRBJ2-1 . TRBV11-2 . CASSPEEGYSYNEQFF TGTGCCAGCAGCCCAGAGGAGGGGTACTCCTACAATGAGCAGTTCTTC
TRBJ1-2 . TRBV28 TRBD1 CASSLGQNYGYTF TGTGCCAGCAGTTTGGGACAGAACTATGGCTACACCTTC
TRBJ2-3 . TRBV28 . CASSLPDRLPQDTQYF TGTGCCAGCAGTTTACCGGACAGACTCCCACAAGATACGCAGTATTTT
TRBJ2-3 . TRBV6-5 TRBD2 CASKGGLAGRDTQYF TGTGCCAGCAAAGGTGGCCTAGCGGGGAGAGATACGCAGTATTTT
TRBJ1-5 . TRBV25-1 . CASSEVAGEPQHF TGTGCCAGCAGTGAAGTAGCCGGAGAGCCCCAGCATTTT
TRBJ2-3 many TRBV14 . CASSQDRGLTDTQYF TGTGCCAGCAGCCAAGACAGGGGTCTCACAGATACGCAGTATTTT
TRBJ2-1 . TRBV5-1 . CASSAGSYNEQFF TGCGCCAGCAGCGCGGGCTCCTACAATGAGCAGTTCTTC
TRBJ1-4 once TRBV28 TRBD1 CASGGQVNEKLFF TGTGCCAGCGGGGGACAGGTTAATGAAAAACTGTTTTTT
TRBJ2-7 . TRBV7-9 . CASSLFNGLEQYF TGTGCCAGCAGCTTATTTAACGGACTCGAGCAGTACTTC
TRBJ2-1 . TRBV27 TRBD2 CASSWLAGPYNEQFF TGTGCCAGCAGTTGGCTAGCGGGGCCGTACAATGAGCAGTTCTTC
TRBJ2-3 . TRBV18 . CASSPGEDTQYF TGTGCCAGCTCACCAGGGGAGGATACGCAGTATTTT
TRBJ1-1 . TRBV20-1 . CSARPGWEAFF TGCAGTGCTAGGCCCGGGTGGGAAGCTTTCTTT
TRBJ2-2 . TRBV3-1/TRBV3-2 TRBD1 CASSQGTGHGELFF TGTGCCAGCAGCCAAGGGACAGGGCACGGGGAGCTGTTTTTT
TRBJ1-6 . TRBV9 . CASSVDPAWSSYNSPLHF TGTGCCAGCAGCGTAGACCCAGCCTGGAGCTCCTATAATTCACCCCTCCACTTT
TRBJ2-7 . TRBV3-1/TRBV3-2 TRBD2 CASSQDPLVLAGGPRDEQYF TGTGCCAGCAGCCAAGACCCGTTGGTACTAGCGGGGGGACCCAGGGACGAGCAGTACTTC
TRBJ2-5 . TRBV24-1 . CATSDPYQETQYF TGTGCCACCAGTGATCCGTACCAAGAGACCCAGTACTTC
TRBJ1-1 . TRBV5-4 . CASTFGAGANTEAFF TGTGCCAGCACTTTCGGTGCAGGGGCGAACACTGAAGCTTTCTTT